Sequencing of this TCR beta chain was carried out in a study of cytomegalovirus exposure and HLA in healthy donors. This CDR3 is 15 amino acids long. V lost 5 bases, J lost 3 bases, and 8 bases stayed unmatched. Germline V gene sequence: CDR1 MNHEY, CDR2 SVGAGI. 13 Jbeta primers and 60 Vbeta primers were used for the PCR. The method was immunoSEQ multiplex PCR; TCRdb's version includes in-frame clones alone and lacks a portion of them. The top ten clones hold approximately 4.5% of a sample with around 150,000 clones, around 80% of them seen once. This clone appeared a few times. The TCR comes from a man aged 35-49 years in good health and CMV-seronegative. V is TRBV6-5 and J is TRBJ1-1, with 8 bases identical to TRBD1. The sample consisted of PBMCs. DNA of the CDR3: TGTGCCAGCAGTAAGGACAGGGACAGGCACACTGAAGCTTTCTTT. This codes for CASSKDRDRHTEAFF.